This TCR beta chain originates from a study of blood T cell repertoires in COVID-19. Study at large: The study drew acute and convalescent COVID-19 samples from the United States, Italy and Spain.

Produced via immunoSEQ multiplex PCR; TCRdb's table is partial and in-frame only. The sample yields roughly 140,000 clones, roughly 84% seen once. The TCR sequence derives from a woman aged 45-65 years with acute or convalescent COVID-19. The sample was peripheral blood.

CDR3 DNA sequence: TGCAGCGTTGAACGGGGGTCGACAGGGGGCAATGAGCAGTTCTTC. It specifies CSVERGSTGGNEQFF. The gene calls are TRBV29-1 and TRBJ2-1, with 9 nucleotides matching TRBD1. The length of the CDR3 is 15 residues. CDR1 and CDR2 from the germline V gene are SQVTM and ANQGSEA. With 2 bases clipped from V and 6 bases from J, the junction kept 8 bases outside the gene matches.